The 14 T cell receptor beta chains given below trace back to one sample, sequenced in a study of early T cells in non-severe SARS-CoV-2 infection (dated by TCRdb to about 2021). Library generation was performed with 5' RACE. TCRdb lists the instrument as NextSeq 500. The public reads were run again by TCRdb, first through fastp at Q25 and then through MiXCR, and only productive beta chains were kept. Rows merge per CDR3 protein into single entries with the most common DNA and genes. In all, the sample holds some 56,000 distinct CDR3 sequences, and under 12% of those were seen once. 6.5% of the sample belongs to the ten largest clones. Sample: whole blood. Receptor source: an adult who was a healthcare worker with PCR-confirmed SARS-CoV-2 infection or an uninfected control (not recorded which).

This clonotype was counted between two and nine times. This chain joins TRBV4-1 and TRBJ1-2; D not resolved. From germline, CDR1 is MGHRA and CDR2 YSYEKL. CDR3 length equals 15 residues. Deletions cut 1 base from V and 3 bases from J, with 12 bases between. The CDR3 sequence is CASSQVQVDHYGYTF. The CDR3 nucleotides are TGCGCCAGCAGCCAAGTCCAGGTTGACCACTATGGCTACACCTTC.

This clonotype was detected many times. The CDR3 coding sequence is TGTGCCAGCAGTCCTAGGGACACCCTGACTGAAGCTTTCTTT. Its translation: CASSPRDTLTEAFF. The V and J genes are TRBV27 and TRBJ1-1; the D gene is possibly TRBD1 (6 bases). CDR3 length: 14 residues. CDR1 is MNHEY and CDR2 is SMNVEV in the germline V gene (reference sequence). The V end lost 5 bases, the J end lost 5 bases, and 15 bases lay between the germline ends.

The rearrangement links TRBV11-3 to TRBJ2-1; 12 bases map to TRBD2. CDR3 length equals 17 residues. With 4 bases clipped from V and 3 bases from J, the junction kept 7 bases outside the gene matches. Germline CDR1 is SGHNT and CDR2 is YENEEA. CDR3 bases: TGTGCCAGCAGCTCCCGGACTAGCGGGATTAGCTACAATGAGCAGTTCTTC. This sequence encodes CASSSRTSGISYNEQFF.

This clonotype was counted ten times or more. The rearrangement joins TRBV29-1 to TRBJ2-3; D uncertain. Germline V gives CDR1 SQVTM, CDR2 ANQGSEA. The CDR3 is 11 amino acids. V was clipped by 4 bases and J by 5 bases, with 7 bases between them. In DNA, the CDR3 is TGCAGCGTTGGTAAGCGAGATACGCAGTATTTT. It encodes CSVGKRDTQYF.

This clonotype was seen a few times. CDR3: CASSIDLDSGSVEQFF. CDR3 nucleotides: TGTGCCAGTAGTATAGATCTAGATAGCGGGAGCGTTGAGCAGTTCTTC. V and J are TRBV19 and TRBJ2-1; 9 bases line up with TRBD2. Germline CDR1 is LNHDA and CDR2 is SQIVND (reference sequence). The junction had 9 bases not matched to a gene; V was cut back by 0 bases and J by 9 bases. There are 16 residues in the CDR3.

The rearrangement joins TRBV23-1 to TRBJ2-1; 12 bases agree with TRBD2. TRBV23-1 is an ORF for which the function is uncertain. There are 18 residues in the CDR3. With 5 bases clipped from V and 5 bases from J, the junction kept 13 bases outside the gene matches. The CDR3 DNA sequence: TGCGCCAGCAGTGCCGGGGGGAGACTAGCGGGAGTCCACAATGAGCAGTTCTTC. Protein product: CASSAGGRLAGVHNEQFF.

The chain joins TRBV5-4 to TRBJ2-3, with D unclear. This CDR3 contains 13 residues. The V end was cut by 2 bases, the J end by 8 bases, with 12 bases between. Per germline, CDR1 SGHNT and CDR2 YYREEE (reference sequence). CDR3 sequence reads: CASSLHGLSTQYF. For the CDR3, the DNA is TGTGCCAGCAGCTTACACGGGTTGAGTACGCAGTATTTT.

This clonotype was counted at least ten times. The CDR3 region has the DNA TGTGCCAGCAGCTTGGTCGGGACGTACGAGCAGTACTTC. It translates to CASSLVGTYEQYF. This sequence joins TRBV5-6 and TRBJ2-7, with D possibly being TRBD1 or TRBD2 (5 bases each). This CDR3 has 13 amino acids. Germline V gives CDR1 SGHDT, CDR2 YYEEEE. The V and J ends lost 0 bases and 4 bases respectively, with 8 bases between them.

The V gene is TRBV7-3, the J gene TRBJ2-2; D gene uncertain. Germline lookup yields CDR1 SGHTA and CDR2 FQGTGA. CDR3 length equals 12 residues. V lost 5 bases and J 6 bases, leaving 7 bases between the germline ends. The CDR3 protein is CASSPFPGELFF. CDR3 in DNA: TGTGCCAGCAGCCCATTTCCCGGGGAGCTGTTTTTT.

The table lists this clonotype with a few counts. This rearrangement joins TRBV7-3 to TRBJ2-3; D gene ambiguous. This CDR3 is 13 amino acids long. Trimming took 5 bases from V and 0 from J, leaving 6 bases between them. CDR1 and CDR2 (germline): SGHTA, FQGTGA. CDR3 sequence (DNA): TGTGCCAGCAGCGGCGGCAGCACAGATACGCAGTATTTT. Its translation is CASSGGSTDTQYF.

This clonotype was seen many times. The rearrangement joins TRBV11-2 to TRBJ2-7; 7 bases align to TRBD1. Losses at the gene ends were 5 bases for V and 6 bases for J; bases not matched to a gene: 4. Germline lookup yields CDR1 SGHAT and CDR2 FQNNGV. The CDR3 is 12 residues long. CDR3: CASSHTGAEQYF. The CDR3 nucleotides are TGTGCCAGCAGCCATACAGGGGCCGAGCAGTACTTC.

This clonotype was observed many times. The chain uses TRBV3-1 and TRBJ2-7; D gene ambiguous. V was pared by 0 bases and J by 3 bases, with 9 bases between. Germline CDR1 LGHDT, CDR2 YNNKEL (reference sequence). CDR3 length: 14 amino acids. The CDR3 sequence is CASSQEWVGYEQYF. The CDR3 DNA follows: TGTGCCAGCAGCCAAGAGTGGGTGGGCTACGAGCAGTACTTC.

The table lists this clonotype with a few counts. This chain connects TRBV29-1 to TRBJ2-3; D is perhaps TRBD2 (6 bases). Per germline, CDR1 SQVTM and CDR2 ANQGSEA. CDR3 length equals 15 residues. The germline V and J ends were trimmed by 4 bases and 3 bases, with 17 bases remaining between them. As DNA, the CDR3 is TGCAGCGTTGCAGGCGGGAAGAGGGGAACAGATACGCAGTATTTT. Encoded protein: CSVAGGKRGTDTQYF.

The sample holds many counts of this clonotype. CDR3: CSVEMGGTAGEQYF. The CDR3, as DNA: TGCAGCGTTGAGATGGGCGGGACGGCGGGAGAGCAGTACTTC. V is TRBV29-1 and J is TRBJ2-7; D perhaps matches TRBD2 (6 bases). Trimming removed 3 bases at V and 7 bases at J, with 19 bases between. The CDR3 is 14 amino acids. Germline loops: CDR1 SQVTM, CDR2 ANQGSEA.